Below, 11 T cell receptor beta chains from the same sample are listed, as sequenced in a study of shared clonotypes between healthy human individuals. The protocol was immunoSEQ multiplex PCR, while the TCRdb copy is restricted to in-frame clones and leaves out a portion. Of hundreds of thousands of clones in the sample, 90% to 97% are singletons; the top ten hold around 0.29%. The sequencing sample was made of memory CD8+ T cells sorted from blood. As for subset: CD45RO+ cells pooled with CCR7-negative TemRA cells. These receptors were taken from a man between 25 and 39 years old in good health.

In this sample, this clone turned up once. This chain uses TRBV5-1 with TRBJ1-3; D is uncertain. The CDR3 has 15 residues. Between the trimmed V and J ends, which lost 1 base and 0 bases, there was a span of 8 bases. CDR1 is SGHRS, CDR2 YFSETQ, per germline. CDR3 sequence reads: CASSLNRPSGNTIYF. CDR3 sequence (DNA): TGCGCCAGCAGCTTGAACCGACCCTCTGGAAACACCATATATTTT.

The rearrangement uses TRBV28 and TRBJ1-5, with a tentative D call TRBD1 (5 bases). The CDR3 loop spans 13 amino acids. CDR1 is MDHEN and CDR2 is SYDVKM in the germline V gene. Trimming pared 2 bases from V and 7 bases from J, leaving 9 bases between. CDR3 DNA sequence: TGTGCCAGCAGTTTACGGGGGAGACAGCCCCAGCATTTT. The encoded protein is CASSLRGRQPQHF.

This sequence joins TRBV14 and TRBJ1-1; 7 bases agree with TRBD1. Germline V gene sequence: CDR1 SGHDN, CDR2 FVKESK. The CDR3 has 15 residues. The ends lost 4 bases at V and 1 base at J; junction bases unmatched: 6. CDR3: CASSPDRNWNTEAFF. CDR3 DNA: TGTGCCAGCAGCCCGGACAGGAATTGGAACACTGAAGCTTTCTTT.

The CDR3 here is CASQRRGSVYNEQFF. CDR3 coding DNA: TGTGCCAGCCAAAGAAGGGGTAGCGTCTACAATGAGCAGTTCTTC. The V and J genes are TRBV6-1 and TRBJ2-1; D tentatively reads TRBD1 or TRBD2 (5 bases each). The CDR3 contains 15 residues. Per germline, CDR1 MNHNS and CDR2 SASEGT. V was trimmed by 8 bases and J by 3 bases, leaving 17 bases between them.

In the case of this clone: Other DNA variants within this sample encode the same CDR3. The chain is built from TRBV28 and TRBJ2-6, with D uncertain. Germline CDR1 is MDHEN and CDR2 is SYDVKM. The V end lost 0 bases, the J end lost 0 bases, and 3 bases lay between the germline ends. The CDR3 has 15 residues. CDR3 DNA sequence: TGTGCCAGCAGTTTATGGAGCTCTGGGGCCAACGTCCTGACTTTC. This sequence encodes CASSLWSSGANVLTF.

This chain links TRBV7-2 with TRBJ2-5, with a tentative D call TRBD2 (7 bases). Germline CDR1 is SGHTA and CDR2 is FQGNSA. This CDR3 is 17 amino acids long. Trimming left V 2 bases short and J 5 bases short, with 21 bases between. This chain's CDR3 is CASSLSGGGRVGETQYF. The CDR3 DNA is TGTGCCAGCAGCTTAAGCGGCGGGGGCAGGGTTGGGGAGACCCAGTACTTC.

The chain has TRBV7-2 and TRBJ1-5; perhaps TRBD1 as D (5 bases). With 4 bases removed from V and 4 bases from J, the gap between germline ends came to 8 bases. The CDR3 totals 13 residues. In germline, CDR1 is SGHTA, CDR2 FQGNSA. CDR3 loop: CASSWGGNQPQHF. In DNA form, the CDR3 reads TGTGCCAGCAGCTGGGGGGGGAATCAGCCCCAGCATTTT.

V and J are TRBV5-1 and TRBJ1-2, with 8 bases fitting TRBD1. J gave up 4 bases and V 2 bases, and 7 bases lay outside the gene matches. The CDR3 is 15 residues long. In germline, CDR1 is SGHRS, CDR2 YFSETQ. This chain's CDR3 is CASSFTGGLAYGYTF. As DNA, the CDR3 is TGCGCCAGCAGCTTTACAGGGGGGCTGGCCTATGGCTACACCTTC.

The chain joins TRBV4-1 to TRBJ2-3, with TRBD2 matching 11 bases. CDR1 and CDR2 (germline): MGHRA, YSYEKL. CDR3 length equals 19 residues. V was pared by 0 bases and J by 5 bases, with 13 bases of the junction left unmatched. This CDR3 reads CASSQDPVRTSGFRDTQYF. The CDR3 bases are TGCGCCAGCAGCCAAGATCCGGTCAGGACTAGCGGGTTTAGAGATACGCAGTATTTT.

This CDR3 is CASSFQNTGELFF. Written as DNA, the CDR3 is TGCGCCAGCAGCTTCCAGAACACCGGGGAGCTGTTTTTT. The genes are TRBV5-1 and TRBJ2-2, with D hard to call. This CDR3 has 13 amino acids. The germline V gene has CDR1 SGHRS and CDR2 YFSETQ. V was cut by 2 bases and J by 1 base, with 3 bases left in between.

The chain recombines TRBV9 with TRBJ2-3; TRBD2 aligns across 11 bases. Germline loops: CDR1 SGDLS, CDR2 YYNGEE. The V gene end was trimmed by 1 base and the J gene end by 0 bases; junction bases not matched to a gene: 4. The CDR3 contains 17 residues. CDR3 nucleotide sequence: TGTGCCAGCAGCGTAACTAGCGGGGGTGCTAGCACAGATACGCAGTATTTT. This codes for CASSVTSGGASTDTQYF. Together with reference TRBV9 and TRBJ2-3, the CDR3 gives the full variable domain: DSGVTQTPKHLITATGQRVTLRCSPRSGDLSVYWYQQSLDQGLQFLIQYYNGEERAKGNILERFSAQQFPDLHSELNLSSLELGDSALYFCASSVTSGGASTDTQYFGPGTRLTVL.